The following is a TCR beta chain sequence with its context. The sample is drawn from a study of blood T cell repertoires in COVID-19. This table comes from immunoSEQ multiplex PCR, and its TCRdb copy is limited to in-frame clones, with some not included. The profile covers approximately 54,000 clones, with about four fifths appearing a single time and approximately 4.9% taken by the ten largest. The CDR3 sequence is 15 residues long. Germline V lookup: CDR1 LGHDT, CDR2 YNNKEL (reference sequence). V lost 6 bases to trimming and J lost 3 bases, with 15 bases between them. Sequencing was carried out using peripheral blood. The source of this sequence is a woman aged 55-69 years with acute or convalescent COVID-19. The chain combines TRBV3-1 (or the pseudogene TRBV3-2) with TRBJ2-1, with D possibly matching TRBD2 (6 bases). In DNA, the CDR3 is TGTGCCAGCAGGCCGGAGGGAAGGCTCTACAATGAGCAGTTCTTC. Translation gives CASRPEGRLYNEQFF.